The rows below give T cell receptor beta chains drawn from one sample of a study of T cells in Graves' hyperthyroidism and ophthalmopathy. Each CDR3 protein is one row after TCRdb ran MiXCR on the multiplex PCR reads. The sample shows some 510,000 distinct CDR3 sequences, around 46% of them seen only once. Sequenced material: peripheral blood or thyroid tissue (not recorded which). The origin of the receptors is a woman younger than 30 with Graves' hyperthyroidism. The CDR3 runs from the conserved cysteine through the conserved F or W. D genes are given only for firm matches. Clone size appears in some rows only: once, few, many, or a class for an expanded clone.

v_call	clone_size	j_call	d_call	cdr3_nt	cdr3_aa
TRBV20-1	NA	TRBJ2-7	NA	TGCAGTGCTAGATGGGACGGTTCCTACGAGCAGTACTTC	CSARWDGSYEQYF
TRBV30	NA	TRBJ2-5	NA	TGTGCCTGGACAGGCCAAGAGACCCAGTACTTC	CAWTGQETQYF
TRBV2	many	TRBJ2-7	NA	TGTGCCAGCAGGCCCCAGGGTTTCGAGCAGTACTTC	CASRPQGFEQYF
TRBV29-1	NA	TRBJ2-7	NA	TGTGCCTGGAGTGTTTCCTCTTACGAGCAGTACTTC	CAWSVSSYEQYF
TRBV11-2	NA	TRBJ1-2	NA	TGTGCCAGCAGCTTAGATCTGCCAGGGTGGGATGGCTACACCTTC	CASSLDLPGWDGYTF
TRBV6-5	many	TRBJ2-7	NA	TGTGCCAGCAGTTACTTCGGCCTGGGCGAGCAGTACTTC	CASSYFGLGEQYF
TRBV7-9	NA	TRBJ2-7	TRBD1	TGTGCCAGCAGCCAAGAGCTGACAGGGGATGCCTACGAGCAGTACTTC	CASSQELTGDAYEQYF
TRBV10-1	few	TRBJ1-2	TRBD1	TGCGCCAGCAGTGAGGGATATGGACAGGGGATCTATGGCTACACCTTC	CASSEGYGQGIYGYTF
TRBV15	NA	TRBJ1-5	NA	TGTGCCACCAGCAGAGTAGACAGTTTT	CATSRVDSF
TRBV24-1	many	TRBJ1-5	NA	TGTGCCACCAGTGAAAGGGCCGATAGCAATCAGCCCCAGCATTTT	CATSERADSNQPQHF
TRBV10-3	few	TRBJ1-1	NA	NA	CAISEFGPGPMNTEAFF
TRBV20-1	many	TRBJ1-1	NA	TGCAGTGCTGCCTCGTCCCATGAAGCTTTCTTT	CSAASSHEAFF
TRBV2	NA	TRBJ1-1	NA	TGTGCCAGCAGGGGGACACCAGTGAACACTGAAGCTTTCTTT	CASRGTPVNTEAFF
TRBV7-9	NA	TRBJ2-7	NA	TGTGCCAGCAGCTTAGTCACCCAAGAGACCCAGTACGAGCAGTACTTC	CASSLVTQETQYEQYF
TRBV12-3/TRBV12-4	few	TRBJ2-5	NA	TGTGCCAGCAGTTTACGGACCCAGTACTTC	CASSLRTQYF
TRBV7-6	few	TRBJ2-2	TRBD2	TGTGCCAGCAGTTATGGACTAGCGGGAGTTGCCGGGGAGCTGTTTTTT	CASSYGLAGVAGELFF
TRBV20-1	NA	TRBJ1-5	NA	TGCAGTGCCCACGACGGAACTAGCAATCAGCCCCAGCATTTT	CSAHDGTSNQPQHF
TRBV20-1	few	TRBJ1-5	NA	TGCAGTGCTAGAGTAGGGGGGGCGAATCAGCCCCAGCATTTT	CSARVGGANQPQHF
TRBV5-1	NA	TRBJ2-7	NA	TGCGCCAGCAGCTTAGGGTCTAGCAGCACCTACGAGCAGTACTTC	CASSLGSSSTYEQYF
TRBV7-3	few	TRBJ1-2	NA	TGTGCCAGCAGCTTAATCCAACATCGTAACTATGGCTACACCTTC	CASSLIQHRNYGYTF
TRBV12-3/TRBV12-4	few	TRBJ1-2	NA	TGTGCCAGCAACTTCCTGTTTCTACCACCTCAACCTTATGGCTACACCTTC	CASNFLFLPPQPYGYTF
TRBV20-1	NA	TRBJ2-5	TRBD2	TGCAGTGGTACCCTAGCGGGTCCTCAAGAGACCCAGTACTTC	CSGTLAGPQETQYF
TRBV24-1	NA	TRBJ1-4	TRBD1	TGTGCCACCAGAGGAACAGGGGAGAGTGAAAAACTGTTTTTT	CATRGTGESEKLFF
TRBV10-3	many	TRBJ2-2	NA	TGTGCCATCAGGAACACCGGGGAGCTGTTTTTT	CAIRNTGELFF
TRBV12-3/TRBV12-4	few	TRBJ2-7	TRBD2	TGTGCCAGCAGTTGGGGGGGAACTAGCTTCTACGAGCAGTACTTC	CASSWGGTSFYEQYF
TRBV7-3	NA	TRBJ1-2	NA	TGTGCCAGCAGCGTTGCAGTGGGAGGCTGGGGAGGCTACACCTTC	CASSVAVGGWGGYTF
TRBV20-1	NA	TRBJ2-7	NA	TGCAGTGCTAGCCGCGGACGGTCCTACGAGCAGTACTTC	CSASRGRSYEQYF
TRBV7-8	NA	TRBJ1-2	TRBD1	TGTGCCAGCAGCTTAGATTGGGACAGGGGCCACTATGGCTACACCTTC	CASSLDWDRGHYGYTF
TRBV7-3	NA	TRBJ1-5	NA	TGTGCCAGCAGCTTGCAACAGTCTCGAGGCAATCAGCCCCAGCATTTT	CASSLQQSRGNQPQHF
TRBV9	NA	TRBJ1-2	NA	TGTGCCAGCAGCCAAGAACCGGACAGTAACTATGGCTACACCTTC	CASSQEPDSNYGYTF
TRBV24-1	NA	TRBJ2-7	TRBD2	TGTGCCATCAGTGCGACTAGCGGGAGCAGCTACGAGCAGTACTTC	CAISATSGSSYEQYF
TRBV7-6	NA	TRBJ2-7	NA	TGTGCCAGCAGCCGGGACGGAGATCTCGACGAGCAGTACTTC	CASSRDGDLDEQYF
TRBV7-3	few	TRBJ2-7	NA	TGTGCCAGCAGCCCCGGAGGGATGGGCGAGCAGTACTTC	CASSPGGMGEQYF
TRBV10-3	NA	TRBJ2-5	TRBD2	TGTGCCAGCAGTGAATTTCGGGCTAGCGGGAGGGAGACCCAGTACTTC	CASSEFRASGRETQYF
TRBV7-8	NA	TRBJ2-2	TRBD1	TGTGCCAGCCGCCCCGGCAGGGGGAAAGCCCCAGGGGAGCTGTTTTTT	CASRPGRGKAPGELFF
TRBV7-3	few	TRBJ2-7	TRBD1	TGTGCCAGTAGCGGACAGGGTTTGGGGCGTGAGCAGTACTTC	CASSGQGLGREQYF
TRBV7-2	NA	TRBJ2-7	NA	TGTGCCAGCAGCCCAGCCGGGAGCGGGTACGAGCAGTACTTC	CASSPAGSGYEQYF
TRBV2	few	TRBJ2-2	NA	TGTGCCAGCAGTGCCGGGACTTCGAACACCGGGGAGCTGTTTTTT	CASSAGTSNTGELFF
TRBV4-2	few	TRBJ1-6	NA	TGTGCCAGCAGCCAAGATCCGGTTTACCCTAATTCACCCCTCCACTTT	CASSQDPVYPNSPLHF
TRBV7-2	NA	TRBJ2-7	TRBD2	TGTGCCAGCAGCTTAAAAAGCGGGAGAATCTACGAGCAGTACTTC	CASSLKSGRIYEQYF
TRBV5-1	NA	TRBJ1-2	TRBD1	TGCGCCAGCAGCGTCTCAGGGGGGCAGGGCTACACCTTC	CASSVSGGQGYTF
TRBV6-5	many	TRBJ1-6	NA	TGTGCCAGCAGTTACTCGGGGGGAGTCGGATCACCCCTCCACTTT	CASSYSGGVGSPLHF
TRBV7-1	NA	TRBJ2-7	NA	TGTGCCAGCAGCTCCCAGGGGCACTACGAGCAGTACTTC	CASSSQGHYEQYF
TRBV12-3/TRBV12-4	few	TRBJ1-1	NA	TGTGCCAGCAGTTTCCGAAGGGCGGAAGCTTTCTTT	CASSFRRAEAFF
TRBV7-3	many	TRBJ1-3	NA	TGTGCCAGCAGCTTATCGCAGGCTGGAAACACCATATATTTT	CASSLSQAGNTIYF
TRBV2	once	TRBJ1-5	NA	TGTGCCAGGGGGCCTAATCAGCCCCAGCATTTT	CARGPNQPQHF
TRBV29-1	few	TRBJ1-2	TRBD1	TGCAGCGTTGAAGACTTAGACAGGGGCGGCTACACCTTC	CSVEDLDRGGYTF
TRBV24-1	once	TRBJ1-1	TRBD1	TGTGCCACCAGTCATGGGACAGGGGGTCTGAACACTGAAGCTTTCTTT	CATSHGTGGLNTEAFF
TRBV10-3	many	TRBJ1-1	NA	TGTGCCATCACCGGGGCACGGAACACTGAAGCTTTCTTT	CAITGARNTEAFF
TRBV20-1	NA	TRBJ2-5	NA	TGCAGTGCTAGAGTCCCGGGAGAAGAGACCCAGTACTTC	CSARVPGEETQYF